The TCR beta chain described here comes from a study of pediatric ulcerative colitis. Whole-study findings and limits: Blood-rectal clonal overlap within each person was significantly higher in ulcerative colitis patients than controls. Repertoires came from total lymphocyte DNA, not specific subsets. No controls had the two rectal clonotypes shared by ulcerative colitis patients. A couple of patients' blood samples yielded substantially fewer templates.

The V end was cut by 5 bases, the J end by 6 bases, with 14 bases between. CDR1 and CDR2 from the germline V gene are SGHTA and FQGNSA. The CDR3 spans 13 residues. One to two pinch biopsies were taken from the rectum during colonoscopy. This clone was picked up one time. Its specificity is not known. Assay: immunoSEQ multiplex PCR; the TCRdb copy retains only in-frame clones and omits some. This table has tens of thousands of clones, around 78% appearing once. This chain links TRBV7-2 with TRBJ2-7; a possible D gene is TRBD1 (6 bases). The sequencing input was gut tissue. The TCR comes from a boy younger than 18 with moderate ulcerative colitis. For the CDR3, the DNA is TGTGCCAGCAGCAGCTACAGGGTAGGCGAGCAGTACTTC. It encodes CASSSYRVGEQYF.